This T cell receptor (beta chain) was observed in a study of blood T cell repertoires in COVID-19. About the study: COVID-19 samples collected from the United States, Italy and Spain covered acute and convalescent phases. From T cells, B-cell-depleted T cells, or PBMCs came the material, which was cDNA or gDNA.

Original data processing: For nucleated cells, counts were estimated from reference gene primer amplification. Clones were sequenced by immunoSEQ multiplex PCR, and TCRdb holds only the in-frame ones, with some missing. V and J calls and clone size are copied from that table; D and trimming were computed from the DNA. The data hold about 250,000 clones, with about 91% observed a single time. Patients in Seattle were enrolled during active infection, then followed longitudinally. This CDR3 region has 15 residues. Trimming cost V 7 bases and J 5 bases; bases outside gene matches: 12. Germline values: CDR1 SNHLY, CDR2 FYNNEI.

The sequenced material came from peripheral blood. This receptor was obtained from a woman aged 30 to 39 with COVID-19, enrolled during active disease. This chain joins TRBV2 and TRBJ1-2; 8 bases align to TRBD1. In DNA, the CDR3 is TGTGCCAGCAAGCTCGGCCAGGGGGCTTCTTATGGCTACACCTTC. This gives the protein CASKLGQGASYGYTF.